This T cell receptor (beta chain) was captured by sequencing in a study of T cell repertoires in ileal Crohn's disease. Study-wide points: High-frequency clones were more common in sorted CD8 than CD4 cells. Clonal expansions were more frequent in active smokers than non-smokers at surgery.

To note about this clone: Its antigen is still unknown.

Adults with ileal or ileocolonic Crohn's disease and an indication for resection were eligible. TCRdb keeps only in-frame clones here, not all; method: immunoSEQ multiplex PCR. The sample includes some 8,000 clones, 80% of them seen just once. This sequence was found in an adult with Crohn's disease. Specimen: ileal tissue.

The chain's CDR3 is CASLARDSYTDTQYF. In DNA form, the CDR3 reads TGTGCCAGCCTGGCCCGGGACAGCTACACAGATACGCAGTATTTT. The rearrangement joins TRBV7-2 to TRBJ2-3, with 7 bases fitting TRBD1. J gave up 2 bases and V 8 bases, and 10 bases lay outside the gene matches. There are 15 residues in the CDR3. Germline CDR1 is SGHTA and CDR2 is FQGNSA.